This T cell receptor beta chain was observed in a study of shared clonotypes between healthy human individuals. V lost 1 base to trimming and J lost 2 bases, with 10 bases between them. The CDR3 has 15 amino acids. The germline V gene encodes CDR1 KGHSH and CDR2 LQKENI. Libraries were prepared by immunoSEQ multiplex PCR; TCRdb keeps only in-frame clonotypes and omits some of them. The table records 1,400,000 or so clones, approximately 98.5% of them present only once. Material for sequencing was naive CD4+ T cells sorted from blood. As to subset: CD45RA+ positively selected. This receptor was obtained from a man under 40 in good health. V gene TRBV18 combines with J gene TRBJ2-3; unclear D gene. The DNA of the CDR3 is TGTGCCAGCTCACCACAGTCCGGCGTCACAGATACGCAGTATTTT. This sequence encodes CASSPQSGVTDTQYF. Based on the CDR3 plus reference TRBV18 and TRBJ2-3, the full variable domain is NAGVMQNPRHLVRRRGQEARLRCSPMKGHSHVYWYRQLPEEGLKFMVYLQKENIIDESGMPKERFSAEFPKEGPSILRIQQVVRGDSAAYFCASSPQSGVTDTQYFGPGTRLTVL.